This T cell receptor beta chain was captured in a study of cytomegalovirus exposure and HLA in healthy donors. Across the whole study: The 500 to 750 first-cohort repertoires and the roughly 120 validation repertoires shared the same platform, a later analysis reported. Study outcomes and limitations: High specificity and sensitivity for cytomegalovirus status were reported for the classifier. The authors listed some 160 TCR beta chains as cytomegalovirus-associated.

Turning to this clone: The antigen is unknown.

This CDR3 has 10 amino acids. CDR1 is DFQATT, CDR2 SNEGSKA, per germline (reference sequence). Deletions cut 6 bases from V and 12 bases from J, with 12 bases between. The table came from immunoSEQ multiplex PCR; TCRdb's copy has only in-frame clones and leaves some out. There are some 170,000 clones in the sample; 89% occur only once, and 10% lies in the top ten. Specimen: PBMCs. V and J are TRBV20-1 and TRBJ2-1; D is unclear. This clonotype was obtained from a young woman in good health and CMV-seropositive. CDR3 coding DNA: TGCAGTGCAGACTCCCATGGGCAGTTCTTC. Its translation is CSADSHGQFF.